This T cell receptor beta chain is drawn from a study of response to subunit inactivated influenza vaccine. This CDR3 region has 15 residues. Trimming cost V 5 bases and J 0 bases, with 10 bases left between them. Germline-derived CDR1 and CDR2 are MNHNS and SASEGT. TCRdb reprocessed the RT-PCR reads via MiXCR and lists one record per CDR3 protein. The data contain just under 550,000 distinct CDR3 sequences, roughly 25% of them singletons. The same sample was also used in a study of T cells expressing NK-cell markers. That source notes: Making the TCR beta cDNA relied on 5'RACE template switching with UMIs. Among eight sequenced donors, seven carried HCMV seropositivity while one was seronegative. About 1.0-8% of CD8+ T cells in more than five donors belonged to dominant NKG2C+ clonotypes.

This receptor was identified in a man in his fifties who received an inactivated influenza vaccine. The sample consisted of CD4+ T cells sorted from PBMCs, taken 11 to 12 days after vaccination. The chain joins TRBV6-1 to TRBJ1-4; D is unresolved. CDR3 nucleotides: TGTGCCAGCAGTCGCCCTTCTGCAACTAATGAAAAACTGTTTTTT. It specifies CASSRPSATNEKLFF.